The 29 T cell receptor beta chains given below trace back to one sample, sequenced in a study of OX40 agonist ivuxolimab in advanced cancers. This table comes from immunoSEQ multiplex PCR, and its TCRdb copy is limited to in-frame clones, with some not included. In the table there are about 94,000 clones, roughly 91% of which are singletons. The source material was CD4+ or CD8+ T cells sorted from blood, sampled in a trial of the OX40 agonist ivuxolimab. Source of these receptors: an adult with an advanced solid tumor such as melanoma, head and neck, liver or kidney cancer.

The chain uses TRBV19 and TRBJ2-2; 9 bases line up with TRBD1. V trimming: 7 bases; J trimming: 2 bases; junction bases outside the gene matches: 8. This CDR3 comprises 16 residues. Germline V gene sequence: CDR1 LNHDA, CDR2 SQIVND (reference sequence). The CDR3 DNA reads as TGTGCCAGTATTAATCCGACAGGGGGAAACACCGGGGAGCTGTTTTTT. The encoded protein is CASINPTGGNTGELFF.

The gene calls are TRBV7-3 and TRBJ2-5, with a possible D match to TRBD2 (6 bases). The length of the CDR3 is 14 residues. Trimming took off 5 bases at V and 2 bases at J, with 12 bases between the two ends. From germline, CDR1 is SGHTA and CDR2 FQGTGA. The CDR3 nucleotides are TGTGCCAGCAGCCCCGGGACTTCACAAGAGACCCAGTACTTC. Protein: CASSPGTSQETQYF. Filled out from reference TRBV7-3 and TRBJ2-5, the complete variable domain reads GAGVSQTPSNKVTEKGKYVELRCDPISGHTALYWYRQSLGQGPEFLIYFQGTGAADDSGLPNDRFFAVRPEGSVSTLKIQRTERGDSAVYLCASSPGTSQETQYFGPGTRLLVL.

The V gene is TRBV7-3, the J gene TRBJ2-7; D gene unclear. CDR3 size: 15 residues. V shed 1 base and J shed 2 bases, with 12 bases lying between them. The germline V gene has CDR1 SGHTA and CDR2 FQGTGA. Here the CDR3 DNA reads TGTGCCAGCAGCTTAAGCTCGTTAGGAGCCTACGAGCAGTACTTC. It yields the protein CASSLSSLGAYEQYF.

This clone came up once. This chain links TRBV6-1 with TRBJ2-7; 7 bases align to TRBD1. The CDR3 contains 15 residues. Germline trimming cut 7 bases from V and 6 bases from J; bases unmatched to any gene: 15. Germline V gene lookup returns CDR1 MNHNS and CDR2 SASEGT. CDR3 DNA: TGTGCCAGCACCGACGGGGCAGGGGGTCGCCGCGAGCAGTACTTC. Protein product: CASTDGAGGRREQYF.

The chain employs TRBV2 and TRBJ2-3; D is uncertain. Trimming shortened V by 4 bases and J by 3 bases, and 5 bases separated the two germline ends. CDR3 length: 12 amino acids. The germline V gene has CDR1 SNHLY and CDR2 FYNNEI. The CDR3 sequence: CASSARTDTQYF. The CDR3 DNA reads TGTGCCAGCAGTGCTAGGACAGATACGCAGTATTTT.

V is TRBV7-6 and J is TRBJ2-7, with D tentatively TRBD1 (6 bases). Trimming took 5 bases from V and 5 from J, leaving 22 bases between them. This CDR3 is 16 amino acids long. Germline loops: CDR1 SGHVS, CDR2 FNYEAQ. The DNA of the CDR3 is TGTGCCAGCAGCCCCCTCCCCAGGGGAGCGATCAACGAGCAGTACTTC. This gives the protein CASSPLPRGAINEQYF.

V and J are TRBV6-5 and TRBJ1-1; D gene ambiguous. The CDR3 runs to 13 residues. The germline V gene has CDR1 MNHEY and CDR2 SVGAGI. The ends were cut back, 5 bases at V and 0 bases at J, with 7 bases in the middle. The chain's CDR3 is CASSVGMNTEAFF. In nucleotides, the CDR3 is TGTGCCAGCAGTGTCGGAATGAACACTGAAGCTTTCTTT.

This clone came up once. V gene TRBV19 combines with J gene TRBJ1-5; D gene unclear. V was cut by 8 bases and J by 7 bases, with 21 bases left in between. The germline CDR1 and CDR2 sequences are LNHDA and SQIVND (reference sequence). CDR3 length: 15 residues. CDR3 in amino acids: CASCVDGHLPQPQHF. DNA of the CDR3: TGTGCCAGTTGTGTCGACGGGCACCTACCACAGCCCCAGCATTTT.

V is TRBV7-9 and J is TRBJ2-5; the D gene is possibly TRBD1 (7 bases). The CDR3 runs 14 residues. Trimming cost V 3 bases and J 1 base, with 9 bases left between them. The germline V gene has CDR1 SEHNR and CDR2 FQNEAQ (reference sequence). The chain's CDR3 is CASSFQGGQETQYF. The CDR3 nucleotides are TGTGCCAGCAGCTTTCAGGGGGGCCAAGAGACCCAGTACTTC.

Only a few counts were recorded for this clone. This sequence joins TRBV4-3 and TRBJ2-2, with 9 positions matching TRBD1. The CDR3 length is 17 residues. Germline V gene data show CDR1 as LGHNA and CDR2 as YSLEER. V was clipped by 0 bases and J by 2 bases; unmatched bases: 4. The CDR3 sequence is CASSQDDRGANTGELFF. CDR3 nucleotide sequence: TGCGCCAGCAGCCAAGATGACAGGGGGGCTAACACCGGGGAGCTGTTTTTT.

V is TRBV5-1 and J is TRBJ1-4, with D uncertain. The CDR3 length is 15 residues. CDR1 is SGHRS and CDR2 is YFSETQ in the germline V gene. Trimming took off 2 bases at V and 5 bases at J, with 13 bases between the two ends. CDR3 coding DNA: TGCGCCAGCAGCTTACCGGCGGGAACCAATGAAAAACTGTTTTTT. Amino acids: CASSLPAGTNEKLFF.

The J gene is TRBJ1-1, the V gene TRBV11-2; TRBD1 is a possible D gene (5 bases). Trimming cost V 4 bases and J 5 bases, with 8 bases left between them. The CDR3 spans 12 residues. The germline CDR1 and CDR2 sequences are SGHAT and FQNNGV. DNA for the CDR3: TGTGCCAGCAGCTCCCAGGGAACTGAAGCTTTCTTT. Translation gives CASSSQGTEAFF.

The V gene is TRBV28, the J gene TRBJ1-4; no clear D. V was shortened by 6 bases and J by 8 bases, with 16 bases between the two germline ends. The germline CDR1 and CDR2 sequences are MDHEN and SYDVKM. CDR3 length: 14 amino acids. The CDR3 bases are TGTGCCAGCAGCCCGGGAACCACGGGGGAAAAACTGTTTTTT. Protein product: CASSPGTTGEKLFF.

The CDR3 DNA sequence: TGTGCCAGCAGCAAATTAGGCGGGCCGTATCCTTCTGGGAACACTGAAGCTTTCTTT. Translated: CASSKLGGPYPSGNTEAFF. The chain carries TRBV21-1 and TRBJ1-1. TRBV21-1 counts as a pseudogene. CDR3 length equals 19 residues.

This chain uses TRBV5-1 with TRBJ2-7; D is unclear. V dropped 4 bases and J dropped 0 bases, with 17 bases sitting between them. The CDR3 runs 16 residues. Per germline, CDR1 SGHRS and CDR2 YFSETQ. CDR3 amino acids: CASSPVLGSFSYEQYF. The CDR3 DNA sequence: TGCGCCAGCAGCCCGGTTTTGGGCAGCTTCTCCTACGAGCAGTACTTC.

This chain links TRBV7-2 with TRBJ1-3; D call uncertain. This CDR3 spans 17 amino acids. The germline V gene has CDR1 SGHTA and CDR2 FQGNSA. V dropped 4 bases and J dropped 0 bases, with 16 bases sitting between them. Here the CDR3 reads CASSYLPGPTSGNTIYF. The CDR3 DNA is TGTGCCAGCAGCTACCTCCCGGGCCCCACCTCTGGAAACACCATATATTTT.

This chain uses TRBV18 with TRBJ1-1; 7 bases are shared with TRBD1. Germline CDR1 reads KGHSH; CDR2 reads LQKENI. V was clipped by 3 bases and J by 6 bases; unmatched bases: 1. The CDR3 has 12 residues. The CDR3 protein is CASSPQGAEAFF. The CDR3 DNA reads TGTGCCAGCTCACCCCAGGGGGCTGAAGCTTTCTTT.

This chain connects TRBV7-2 to TRBJ1-6; 7 bases are a match to TRBD1. This CDR3 has 14 amino acids. J gave up 9 bases and V 4 bases, and 6 bases lay outside the gene matches. The germline V gene has CDR1 SGHTA and CDR2 FQGNSA. The CDR3 loop is CASSSTGRFSPLHF. CDR3 in DNA: TGTGCCAGCAGCTCGACAGGGCGGTTTTCACCCCTCCACTTT.

The chain combines TRBV7-2 with TRBJ1-2; D remains unclear. CDR3 length equals 11 residues. CDR1 and CDR2 (germline): SGHTA, FQGNSA. Deletions cut 5 bases from V and 10 bases from J, with 11 bases between. The CDR3 reads CASSAIGPYTF. Here the CDR3 DNA reads TGTGCCAGCAGCGCTATAGGCCCCTACACCTTC. Combining the CDR3 with reference TRBV7-2 and TRBJ1-2 gives the whole variable domain GAGVSQSPSNKVTEKGKDVELRCDPISGHTALYWYRQSLGQGLEFLIYFQGNSAPDKSGLPSDRFSAERTGGSVSTLTIQRTQQEDSAVYLCASSAIGPYTFGSGTRLTVV.

The chain links TRBV6-1 to TRBJ2-1; a weak D match, TRBD2 (7 bases). This CDR3 spans 15 amino acids. Germline CDR1 reads MNHNS; CDR2 reads SASEGT. Between the trimmed V and J ends, which lost 4 bases and 6 bases, there was a span of 16 bases. The CDR3 reads CASSVNGGPSNEQFF. CDR3 bases: TGTGCCAGCAGTGTAAACGGGGGGCCAAGCAATGAGCAGTTCTTC.

The chain has TRBV10-3 and TRBJ1-1, with D possibly matching TRBD1 (5 bases). The length of the CDR3 is 12 residues. The germline V and J ends were trimmed by 10 bases and 7 bases, with 16 bases remaining between them. CDR1 is ENHRY and CDR2 is SYGVKD in the germline V gene. This CDR3 reads CASTGAWDEAFF. The CDR3 DNA reads TGTGCCAGCACCGGGGCTTGGGATGAAGCTTTCTTT.

The sample holds a few counts of this clone. This chain connects TRBV2 to TRBJ1-5; TRBD1 agrees at 7 bases. The CDR3 runs 15 residues. Trimming took 0 bases from V and 7 from J; bases not matched to a gene: 6. Germline loops: CDR1 SNHLY, CDR2 FYNNEI. The CDR3 reads CASSEAGKQGQPQHF. The CDR3 bases are TGTGCCAGCAGTGAAGCGGGTAAACAGGGGCAGCCCCAGCATTTT.

The chain combines TRBV7-9 with TRBJ1-4; D is unresolved. CDR1 and CDR2 from the germline V gene are SEHNR and FQNEAQ (reference sequence). V dropped 8 bases and J dropped 0 bases, with 10 bases sitting between them. CDR3 length: 14 amino acids. CDR3 DNA sequence: TGTGCCAGCTCGTTTCGCTCAACTAATGAAAAACTGTTTTTT. Its translation: CASSFRSTNEKLFF.

This chain uses TRBV28 with TRBJ1-2; 8 nucleotides align to TRBD1. CDR1 is MDHEN and CDR2 is SYDVKM in the germline V gene. V trimming: 5 bases; J trimming: 5 bases; junction bases outside the gene matches: 7. This CDR3 comprises 14 residues. The CDR3 region has the DNA TGTGCCAGCAGTCATGGGACAGGTTTATATGGCTACACCTTC. Encoded protein: CASSHGTGLYGYTF.

This chain uses TRBV5-1 with TRBJ2-3; D remains unclear. V lost 4 bases and J 4 bases, leaving 13 bases between the germline ends. Germline CDR1 reads SGHRS; CDR2 reads YFSETQ. CDR3 length: 14 residues. The CDR3 spells CASSEYSSADTQYF. The CDR3 DNA is TGCGCCAGCAGCGAATACTCGTCAGCAGATACGCAGTATTTT.

The rearrangement joins TRBV6-6 to TRBJ1-1; D unresolved. Germline-derived CDR1 and CDR2 are MNHNY and SVGAGI (reference sequence). The CDR3 covers 16 residues. V dropped 2 bases and J dropped 1 base, with 14 bases sitting between them. The CDR3: CASSYPGGSGNTEAFF. Written as DNA, the CDR3 is TGTGCCAGCAGTTACCCCGGTGGCAGTGGGAACACTGAAGCTTTCTTT.

This rearrangement joins TRBV9 to TRBJ1-2, with D tentatively TRBD1 (6 bases). Trimming took off 3 bases at V and 4 bases at J, with 13 bases between the two ends. The length of the CDR3 is 14 residues. Germline assignment: CDR1 SGDLS and CDR2 YYNGEE. The CDR3 sequence is CASSAQGSLYGYTF. CDR3 coding DNA: TGTGCCAGCAGCGCGCAGGGGTCCCTCTATGGCTACACCTTC.

This chain links TRBV6-6 with TRBJ1-1; maybe TRBD1 (5 bases). CDR1 and CDR2 (germline): MNHNY, SVGAGI (reference sequence). Trimming shortened V by 6 bases and J by 4 bases, and 18 bases separated the two germline ends. The CDR3 is made up of 15 amino acids. As DNA, the CDR3 is TGTGCCAGCAGGATGCAGGGAGGGATACGCACTGAAGCTTTCTTT. Translation: CASRMQGGIRTEAFF.

The chain joins TRBV6-5 to TRBJ2-3; D not resolved. This CDR3 region has 14 residues. Trimming cost V 2 bases and J 2 bases, with 8 bases left between them. From germline, CDR1 is MNHEY and CDR2 SVGAGI. The CDR3 spells CASSYTISTDTQYF. The CDR3 DNA is TGTGCCAGCAGTTACACCATCTCCACAGATACGCAGTATTTT.